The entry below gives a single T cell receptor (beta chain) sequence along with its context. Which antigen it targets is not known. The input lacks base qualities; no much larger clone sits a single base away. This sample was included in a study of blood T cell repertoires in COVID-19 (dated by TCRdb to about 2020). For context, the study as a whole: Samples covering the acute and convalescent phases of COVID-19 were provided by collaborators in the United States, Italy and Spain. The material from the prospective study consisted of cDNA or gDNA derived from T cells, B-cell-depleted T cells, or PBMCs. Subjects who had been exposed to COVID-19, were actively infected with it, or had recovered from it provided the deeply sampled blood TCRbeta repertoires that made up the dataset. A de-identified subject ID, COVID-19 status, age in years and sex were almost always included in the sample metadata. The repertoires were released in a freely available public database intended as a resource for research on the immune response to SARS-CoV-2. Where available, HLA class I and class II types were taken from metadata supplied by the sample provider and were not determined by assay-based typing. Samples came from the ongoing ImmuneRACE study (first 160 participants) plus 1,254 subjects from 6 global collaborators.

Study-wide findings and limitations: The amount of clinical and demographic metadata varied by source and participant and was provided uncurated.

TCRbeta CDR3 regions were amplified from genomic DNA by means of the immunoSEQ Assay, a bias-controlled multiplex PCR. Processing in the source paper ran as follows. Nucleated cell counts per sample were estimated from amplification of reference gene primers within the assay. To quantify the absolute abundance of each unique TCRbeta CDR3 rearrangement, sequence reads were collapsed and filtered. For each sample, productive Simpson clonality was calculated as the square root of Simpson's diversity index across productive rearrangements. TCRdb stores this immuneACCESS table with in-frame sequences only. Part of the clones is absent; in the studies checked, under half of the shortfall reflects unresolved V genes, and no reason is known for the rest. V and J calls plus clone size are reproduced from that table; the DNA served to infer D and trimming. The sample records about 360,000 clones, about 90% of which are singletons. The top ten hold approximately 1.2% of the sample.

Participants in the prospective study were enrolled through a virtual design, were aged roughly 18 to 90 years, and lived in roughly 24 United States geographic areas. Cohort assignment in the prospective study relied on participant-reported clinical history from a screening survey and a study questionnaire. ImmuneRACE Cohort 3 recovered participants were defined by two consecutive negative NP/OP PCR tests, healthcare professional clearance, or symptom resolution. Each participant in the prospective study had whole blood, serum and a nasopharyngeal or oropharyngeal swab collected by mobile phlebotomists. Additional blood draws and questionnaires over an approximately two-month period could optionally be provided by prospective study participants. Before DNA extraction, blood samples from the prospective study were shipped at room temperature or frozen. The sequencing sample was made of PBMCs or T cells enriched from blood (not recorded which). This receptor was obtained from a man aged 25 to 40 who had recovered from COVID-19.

Read as DNA, the sequence is TGTGCCAGCAGCAATCCCGGGAGCTACGAGCAGTACTTC. Its coded protein is CASSNPGSYEQYF. The chain employs TRBV6-5 and TRBJ2-7; TRBD2 is a possible D gene, resting on 6 matching bases. According to the germline V gene, CDR1 reads MNHEY and CDR2 reads SVGAGI. The CDR3 numbers 13 residues from cysteine through phenylalanine. The read is trimmed to its CDR3 DNA, 39 bases read in frame from base 1. The trim is 6 bases for V and 3 bases for J, with a gap of 12 bases between the germline ends.